This T cell receptor (beta chain) comes out of a study of breast tumors, draining lymph nodes, adjacent tissues. TCRdb reprocessed the multiplex PCR reads via MiXCR and lists one record per CDR3 protein. Of 55,000 to 75,000 distinct CDR3 sequences in the sample, roughly 40% were seen once. The sample holds many counts of this clonotype. Germline V gives CDR1 SGDLS, CDR2 YYNGEE. J gave up 3 bases and V 4 bases, and 9 bases lay outside the gene matches. CDR3 length: 16 amino acids. Sequencing was performed on breast tumor tissue. The clonotype originates from a female donor with breast cancer. Some clones in this sample may be carry-over from other donors' samples. This chain connects TRBV9 to TRBJ2-7, with TRBD2 matching over 11 bases. The CDR3 nucleotides read TGTGCCAGCAGCTCCGGGGGGACTAGCGGCCTCTACGAGCAGTACTTC. Translation: CASSSGGTSGLYEQYF.